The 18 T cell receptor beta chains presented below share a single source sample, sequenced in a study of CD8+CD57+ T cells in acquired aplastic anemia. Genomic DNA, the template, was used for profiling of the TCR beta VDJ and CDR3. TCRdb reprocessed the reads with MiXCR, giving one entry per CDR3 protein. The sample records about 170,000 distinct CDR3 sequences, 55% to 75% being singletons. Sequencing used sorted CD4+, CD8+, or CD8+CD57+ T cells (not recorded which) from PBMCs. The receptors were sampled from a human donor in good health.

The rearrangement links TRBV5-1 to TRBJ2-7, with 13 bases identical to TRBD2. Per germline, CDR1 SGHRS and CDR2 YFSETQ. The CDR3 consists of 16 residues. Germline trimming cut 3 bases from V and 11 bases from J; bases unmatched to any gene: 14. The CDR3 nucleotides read TGCGCCAGCAGCTCTGGGACTAGCGGGGAGACTCCTCGCGAGTACTTC. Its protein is CASSSGTSGETPREYF.

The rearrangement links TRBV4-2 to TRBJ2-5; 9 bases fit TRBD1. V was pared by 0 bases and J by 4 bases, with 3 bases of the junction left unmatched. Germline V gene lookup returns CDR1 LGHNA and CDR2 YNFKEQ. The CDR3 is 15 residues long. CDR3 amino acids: CASSQDGTGIETQYF. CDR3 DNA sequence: TGTGCCAGCAGCCAAGACGGGACAGGGATAGAGACCCAGTACTTC.

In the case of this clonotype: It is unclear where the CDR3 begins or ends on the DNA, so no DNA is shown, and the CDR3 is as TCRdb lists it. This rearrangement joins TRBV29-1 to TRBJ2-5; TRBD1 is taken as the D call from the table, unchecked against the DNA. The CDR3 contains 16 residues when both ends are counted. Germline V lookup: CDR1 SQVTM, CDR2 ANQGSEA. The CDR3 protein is CSVARGATGYAETKYF.

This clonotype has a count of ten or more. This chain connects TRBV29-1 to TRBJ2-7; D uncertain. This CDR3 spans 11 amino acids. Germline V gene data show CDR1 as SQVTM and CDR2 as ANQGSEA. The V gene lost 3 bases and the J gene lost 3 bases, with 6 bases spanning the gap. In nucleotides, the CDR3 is TGCAGCGTTGACAAAGACTACGAGCAGTACTTC. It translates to CSVDKDYEQYF.

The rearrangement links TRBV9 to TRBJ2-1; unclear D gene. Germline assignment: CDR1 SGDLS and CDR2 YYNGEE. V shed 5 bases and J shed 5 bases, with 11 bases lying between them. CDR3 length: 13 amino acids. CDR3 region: CASRGGLDNEQFF. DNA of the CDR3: TGTGCCAGCAGGGGTGGCCTTGACAATGAGCAGTTCTTC.

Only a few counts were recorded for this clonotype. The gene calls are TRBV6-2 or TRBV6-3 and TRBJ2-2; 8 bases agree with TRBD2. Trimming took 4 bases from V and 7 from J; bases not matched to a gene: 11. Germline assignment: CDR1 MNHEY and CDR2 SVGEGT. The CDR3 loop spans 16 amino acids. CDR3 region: CASSSPGLVLYGELFF. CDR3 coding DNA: TGTGCCAGCAGTTCGCCGGGACTAGTGCTTTACGGGGAGCTGTTTTTT.

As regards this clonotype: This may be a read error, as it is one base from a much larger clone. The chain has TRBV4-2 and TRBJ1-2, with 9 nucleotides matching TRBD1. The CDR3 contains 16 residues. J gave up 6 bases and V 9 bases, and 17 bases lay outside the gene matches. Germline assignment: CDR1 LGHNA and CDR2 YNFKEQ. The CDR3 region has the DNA TGTGCCAGGGAGCGGCTTACCGGGACAGGGAATAATGGCTACACCTTC. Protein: CARERLTGTGNNGYTF.

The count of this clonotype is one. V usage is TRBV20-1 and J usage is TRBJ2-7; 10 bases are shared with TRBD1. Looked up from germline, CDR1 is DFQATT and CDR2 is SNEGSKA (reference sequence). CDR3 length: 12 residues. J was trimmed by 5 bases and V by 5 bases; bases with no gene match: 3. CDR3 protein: CSAQDRGDEQYF. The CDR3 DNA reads TGCAGTGCTCAGGACAGGGGGGACGAGCAGTACTTC.

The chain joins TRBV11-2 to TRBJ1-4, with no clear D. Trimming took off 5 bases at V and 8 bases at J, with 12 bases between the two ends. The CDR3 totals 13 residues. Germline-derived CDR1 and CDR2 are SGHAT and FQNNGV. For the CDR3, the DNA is TGTGCCAGCAGCCGGGAGGGCGGGGAAAAACTGTTTTTT. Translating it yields CASSREGGEKLFF. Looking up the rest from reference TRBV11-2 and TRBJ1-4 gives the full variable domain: EAGVAQSPRYKIIEKRQSVAFWCNPISGHATLYWYQQILGQGPKLLIQFQNNGVVDDSQLPKDRFSAERLKGVDSTLKIQPAKLEDSAVYLCASSREGGEKLFFGSGTQLSVL.

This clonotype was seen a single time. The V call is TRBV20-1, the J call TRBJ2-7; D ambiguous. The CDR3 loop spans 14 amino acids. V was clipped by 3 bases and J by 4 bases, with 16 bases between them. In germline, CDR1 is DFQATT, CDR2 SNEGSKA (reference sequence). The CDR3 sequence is CSASGWRIPYEQYF. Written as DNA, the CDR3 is TGCAGTGCTAGTGGTTGGCGGATTCCTTACGAGCAGTACTTC.

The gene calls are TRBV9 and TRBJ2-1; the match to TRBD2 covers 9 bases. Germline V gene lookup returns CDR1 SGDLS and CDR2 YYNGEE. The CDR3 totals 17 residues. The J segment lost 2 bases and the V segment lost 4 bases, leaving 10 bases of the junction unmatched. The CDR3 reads CASSQGSGSGPYNEQFF. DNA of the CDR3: TGTGCCAGCAGCCAAGGTAGCGGGAGTGGCCCCTACAATGAGCAGTTCTTC. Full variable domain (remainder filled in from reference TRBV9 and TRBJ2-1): DSGVTQTPKHLITATGQRVTLRCSPRSGDLSVYWYQQSLDQGLQFLIQYYNGEERAKGNILERFSAQQFPDLHSELNLSSLELGDSALYFCASSQGSGSGPYNEQFFGPGTRLTVL.

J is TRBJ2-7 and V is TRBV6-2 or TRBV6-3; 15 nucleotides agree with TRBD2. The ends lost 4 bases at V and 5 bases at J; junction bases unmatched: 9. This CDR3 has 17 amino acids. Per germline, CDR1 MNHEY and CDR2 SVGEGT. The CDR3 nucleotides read TGTGCCAGCAGTTCCGGGACTAGCGGGAGGAGAATCCACGAGCAGTACTTC. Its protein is CASSSGTSGRRIHEQYF.

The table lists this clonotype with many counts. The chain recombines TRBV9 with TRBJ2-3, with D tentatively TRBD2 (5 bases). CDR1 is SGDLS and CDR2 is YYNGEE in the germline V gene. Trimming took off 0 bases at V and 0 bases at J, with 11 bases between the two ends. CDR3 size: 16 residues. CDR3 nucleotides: TGTGCCAGCAGCGTAGAAAGCGGCATTAGCACAGATACGCAGTATTTT. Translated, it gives CASSVESGISTDTQYF.

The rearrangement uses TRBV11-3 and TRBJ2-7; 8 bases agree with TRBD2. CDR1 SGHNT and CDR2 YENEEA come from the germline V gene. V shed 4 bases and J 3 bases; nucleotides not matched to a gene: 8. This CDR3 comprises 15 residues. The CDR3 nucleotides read TGTGCCAGCAGCTCTCCCGGGACTAGGTACTACGAGCAGTACTTC. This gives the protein CASSSPGTRYYEQYF.

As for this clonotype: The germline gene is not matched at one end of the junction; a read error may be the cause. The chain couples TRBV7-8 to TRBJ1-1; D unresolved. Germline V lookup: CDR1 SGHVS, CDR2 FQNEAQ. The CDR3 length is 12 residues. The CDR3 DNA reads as TGTGCCAGCAGCACGAGTGGCTCTGAAGCTCTCTTT. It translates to CASSTSGSEALF.

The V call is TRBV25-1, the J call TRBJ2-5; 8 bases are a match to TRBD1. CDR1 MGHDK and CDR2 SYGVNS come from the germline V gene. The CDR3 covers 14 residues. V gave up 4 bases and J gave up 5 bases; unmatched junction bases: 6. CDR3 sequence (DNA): TGTGCCAGCAGTGGGACAGGGTCCTTTGAGACCCAGTACTTC. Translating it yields CASSGTGSFETQYF.

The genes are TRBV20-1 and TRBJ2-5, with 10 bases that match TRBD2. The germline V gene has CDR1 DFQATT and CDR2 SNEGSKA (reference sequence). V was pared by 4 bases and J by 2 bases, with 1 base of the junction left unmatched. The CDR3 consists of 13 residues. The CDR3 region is CSATTSGQETQYF. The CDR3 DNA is TGCAGTGCTACGACTAGCGGGCAAGAGACCCAGTACTTC.

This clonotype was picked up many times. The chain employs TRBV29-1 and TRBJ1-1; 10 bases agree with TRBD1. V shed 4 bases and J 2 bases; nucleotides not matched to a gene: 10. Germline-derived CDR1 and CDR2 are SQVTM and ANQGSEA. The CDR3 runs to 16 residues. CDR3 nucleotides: TGCAGCGTTGTCGATTGGGGACAGGGGTTTAACACTGAAGCTTTCTTT. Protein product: CSVVDWGQGFNTEAFF.